Detailed here is one T cell receptor beta chain. Repeated repertoire sampling spanned the course of chemoradiotherapy. Assay: immunoSEQ multiplex PCR; the TCRdb copy retains only in-frame clones and omits some. The table records about 25,000 clones, more than 90% of them present only once. Germline CDR1 KGHSH, CDR2 LQKENI. Losses at the gene ends were 5 bases for V and 4 bases for J; bases not matched to a gene: 5. This CDR3 spans 15 amino acids. This sample is drawn from a study of chemoradiotherapy in HPV16-positive cancers. This sequence originates from a human donor with HPV-associated anogenital cancer. Sequenced material: blood, taken from a patient who underwent chemoradiotherapy. The gene calls are TRBV18 and TRBJ2-3, with TRBD1 identical over 11 bases. The CDR3 protein is CASSIGQGAADTQYF. The CDR3 nucleotides are TGTGCCAGCTCAATAGGACAGGGGGCCGCAGATACGCAGTATTTT.